Listed here are 26 T cell receptor beta chains from one sample, sequenced in a study of cytomegalovirus exposure and HLA in healthy donors (dated by TCRdb to about 2017). Library creation used the immunoSEQ multiplex PCR assay. A mixture of 60 forward primers for TCR Vbeta segments and 13 reverse primers for TCR Jbeta segments was used in the multiplex PCR. TCRdb carries this immuneACCESS record with in-frame sequences only. Its versions omit some clonotypes, under half of them owing to an unresolved V gene in the studies checked, with the rest unexplained. This sample holds some 120,000 clones; roughly 74% were observed only once. The ten largest clones capture 6.5% to 8% of the sample. The sequenced sample consisted of PBMCs. The receptors were gathered from a man aged 35 to 55 in good health and CMV-seropositive.

The chain links TRBV4-2 to TRBJ2-2, with D possibly being TRBD1 (5 bases). This CDR3 spans 15 amino acids. V dropped 4 bases and J dropped 2 bases, with 11 bases sitting between them. The germline V gene encodes CDR1 LGHNA and CDR2 YNFKEQ. This CDR3 reads CASSLTGDNTGELFF. The CDR3 DNA sequence: TGTGCCAGCAGCCTAACAGGAGACAACACCGGGGAGCTGTTTTTT.

CDR3 nucleotides: TGTGCCAGCAGCACGCGCAGGGGTTCCGGGGAGCTGTTTTTT. Translated: CASSTRRGSGELFF. This chain uses TRBV21-1 with TRBJ2-2; the D call TRBD1 from the table was never checked on the DNA. TRBV21-1 is a listed pseudogene. The CDR3 has 14 amino acids.

The V gene is TRBV7-2, the J gene TRBJ2-2; 8 nucleotides line up with TRBD2. CDR1 and CDR2 (germline): SGHTA, FQGNSA. Unmatched junction bases numbered 12, after V lost 5 bases and J lost 7 bases. The CDR3 runs 16 residues. The CDR3 DNA follows: TGTGCCAGCAGCGTACGGGAGGGCCAGCCCCACGGGGAGCTGTTTTTT. The encoded protein is CASSVREGQPHGELFF.

In its sample, this clone was seen a few times. This chain joins TRBV4-2 and TRBJ1-4; 7 bases agree with TRBD1. V lost 0 bases, J lost 8 bases, and 6 bases stayed unmatched. CDR3 size: 15 residues. CDR1 LGHNA and CDR2 YNFKEQ come from the germline V gene. CDR3 region: CASSQERGLGEKLFF. The CDR3 nucleotides read TGTGCCAGCAGCCAAGAGAGGGGGCTTGGGGAAAAACTGTTTTTT.

The V and J genes are TRBV6-6 and TRBJ1-3; D remains unclear. The CDR3 runs 13 residues. V dropped 2 bases and J dropped 2 bases, with 4 bases sitting between them. The V gene's germline CDR1 is MNHNY and CDR2 SVGAGI (reference sequence). In DNA, the CDR3 is TGTGCCAGCAGTTACGACACTGGAAACACCATATATTTT. Translation: CASSYDTGNTIYF.

The gene calls are TRBV7-2 and TRBJ1-2; D perhaps matches TRBD1 (6 bases). This CDR3 has 15 residues. In germline, CDR1 is SGHTA, CDR2 FQGNSA. V lost 5 bases, J lost 8 bases, and 21 bases lay in between. The CDR3 DNA is TGTGCCAGCAGCACCCGACAGGATCCGTTCAGGGGCTACACCTTC. It yields the protein CASSTRQDPFRGYTF.

This chain connects TRBV19 to TRBJ2-7, with TRBD1 matching over 9 bases. The CDR3 is 15 residues long. With 2 bases clipped from V and 4 bases from J, the junction kept 6 bases outside the gene matches. The germline V gene encodes CDR1 LNHDA and CDR2 SQIVND (reference sequence). The CDR3 DNA follows: TGTGCCAGTAGTATACAACAGGGGGCACCGTACGAGCAGTACTTC. Its protein product is CASSIQQGAPYEQYF.

This clone was counted a single time. V and J are TRBV29-1 and TRBJ1-4; D remains ambiguous. The CDR3 extends over 13 amino acids. Trimming removed 7 bases from V and 4 bases from J, with 13 bases in between. CDR1 and CDR2 (germline): SQVTM, ANQGSEA. DNA of the CDR3: TGCAGCGCAGTCAGAGGGTTTAATGAAAAACTGTTTTTT. Its translation: CSAVRGFNEKLFF.

This clone has only a few counts. The chain has TRBV6-6 and TRBJ1-2; possible D gene TRBD1, 6 bases. Germline values: CDR1 MNHNY, CDR2 SVGAGI (reference sequence). The CDR3 runs 14 residues. V was shortened by 4 bases and J by 4 bases, with 13 bases between the two germline ends. The CDR3 loop is CASSSQGSLYGYTF. CDR3 bases: TGTGCCAGCAGTTCACAGGGTTCACTCTATGGCTACACCTTC.

V usage is TRBV28 and J usage is TRBJ1-1; a possible D gene is TRBD1 (5 bases). The CDR3 spans 12 residues. CDR1 MDHEN and CDR2 SYDVKM come from the germline V gene. Trimming took 6 bases from V and 3 from J, leaving 8 bases between them. The CDR3 is CASRMGHTEAFF. The CDR3 DNA reads TGTGCCAGCAGAATGGGGCACACTGAAGCTTTCTTT.

Only one count was recorded for this clone. V is TRBV19 and J is TRBJ1-5, with 10 positions matching TRBD1. V was pared by 3 bases and J by 5 bases, with 1 base of the junction left unmatched. The CDR3 runs 14 residues. The germline CDR1 and CDR2 sequences are LNHDA and SQIVND (reference sequence). CDR3 nucleotides: TGTGCCAGTAGTATGACAGGGGGCCATCAGCCCCAGCATTTT. This sequence encodes CASSMTGGHQPQHF.

This clone was found a few times. The rearrangement uses TRBV19 and TRBJ2-7; the match to TRBD1 covers 7 bases. Germline V lookup: CDR1 LNHDA, CDR2 SQIVND (reference sequence). The CDR3 extends over 14 amino acids. V lost 2 bases to trimming and J lost 4 bases; unmatched junction nucleotides: 5. CDR3 sequence reads: CASSIHRGWYEQYF. DNA for the CDR3: TGTGCCAGTAGTATACACAGGGGTTGGTACGAGCAGTACTTC.

The genes are TRBV6-5 and TRBJ2-3; D might be TRBD1 (5 bases). This CDR3 comprises 15 residues. CDR1 is MNHEY and CDR2 is SVGAGI in the germline V gene. V was shortened by 6 bases and J by 2 bases, with 15 bases between the two germline ends. The CDR3 sequence is CASRRTPTFTDTQYF. DNA of the CDR3: TGTGCCAGCAGAAGGACACCCACATTCACAGATACGCAGTATTTT.

This clone was detected only once. The chain employs TRBV5-8 and TRBJ2-1, with D possibly matching TRBD2 (6 bases). The germline V and J ends were trimmed by 4 bases and 0 bases, with 14 bases remaining between them. The CDR3 length is 16 residues. CDR1 SGHTS and CDR2 YDEGEE come from the germline V gene. The CDR3 protein is CASSPGLSSSYNEQFF. The CDR3 DNA is TGTGCCAGCAGCCCGGGACTTTCCAGCTCCTACAATGAGCAGTTCTTC.

J is TRBJ2-3 and V is TRBV11-2; 7 bases align to TRBD2. The V and J ends lost 5 bases and 3 bases, in that order; junction bases with no gene match: 14. This CDR3 contains 17 residues. In germline, CDR1 is SGHAT, CDR2 FQNNGV. CDR3: CASSPRGGASGTDTQYF. The DNA of the CDR3 is TGTGCCAGCAGCCCCCGTGGAGGGGCTAGCGGTACAGATACGCAGTATTTT.

This chain joins TRBV28 and TRBJ2-7, with 9 bases lining up with TRBD2. The CDR3 extends over 17 amino acids. The V segment lost 2 bases and the J segment 5 bases; nucleotides outside the gene matches: 13. The germline CDR1 and CDR2 sequences are MDHEN and SYDVKM. In nucleotides, the CDR3 is TGTGCCAGCAGTTTAGGGATTTGGGGCGGGAGGGCTGACGAGCAGTACTTC. This encodes CASSLGIWGGRADEQYF.

The J gene is TRBJ1-1, the V gene TRBV2; D unclear. V lost 6 bases and J 5 bases, leaving 16 bases between the germline ends. The CDR3 is made up of 14 amino acids. In germline, CDR1 is SNHLY, CDR2 FYNNEI. The CDR3 region is CASSAAPGSTEAFF. The CDR3 nucleotides read TGTGCCAGCAGCGCAGCCCCAGGCTCGACTGAAGCTTTCTTT.

About this clone itself: This sample also contains other DNA sequences that code for the same CDR3. The V call is TRBV10-3, the J call TRBJ1-4; maybe TRBD1 (5 bases). Trimming shortened V by 0 bases and J by 3 bases, and 8 bases separated the two germline ends. Germline CDR1 and CDR2: ENHRY and SYGVKD. CDR3 length equals 15 residues. DNA of the CDR3: TGTGCCATCAGTGAGTCGGGGGGTCCTAATGAAAAACTGTTTTTT. Translating it yields CAISESGGPNEKLFF.

The rearrangement joins TRBV18 to TRBJ2-7; D might be TRBD2 (5 bases). V was pared by 4 bases and J by 3 bases, with 13 bases between. Germline V CDR1 and CDR2: KGHSH, LQKENI. The CDR3 contains 14 residues. The CDR3 region has the DNA TGTGCCAGCTCACAAATAGGACTTAACTACGAGCAGTACTTC. Translation: CASSQIGLNYEQYF.

V and J are TRBV7-8 and TRBJ1-5; the D gene is possibly TRBD1 (6 bases). V lost 0 bases and J lost 11, with 11 bases in between. Germline assignment: CDR1 SGHVS and CDR2 FQNEAQ. The CDR3 sequence is 13 residues long. CDR3 sequence: CASSLASGTSQHF. In DNA, the CDR3 is TGTGCCAGCAGCTTAGCCTCCGGGACATCCCAGCATTTT.

V usage is TRBV25-1 and J usage is TRBJ1-2; maybe TRBD1 (6 bases). This CDR3 is built from 15 residues. Germline CDR1 MGHDK, CDR2 SYGVNS. V was trimmed by 1 base and J by 6 bases, leaving 15 bases between them. This CDR3 reads CASSESGVGANGYTF. The CDR3 DNA reads as TGTGCCAGCAGTGAATCAGGGGTTGGGGCTAATGGCTACACCTTC.

The genes are TRBV28 and TRBJ1-1; D gene uncertain. Germline V gene lookup returns CDR1 MDHEN and CDR2 SYDVKM. The CDR3 is made up of 14 amino acids. The V end was cut by 7 bases, the J end by 6 bases, with 18 bases between. Here the CDR3 DNA reads TGTGCCAGCACCGGTAGTCCGGAGGCGGCTGAAGCTTTCTTT. Amino acid sequence: CASTGSPEAAEAFF.

The chain carries TRBV6-1 and TRBJ2-2; the D gene is possibly TRBD1 (6 bases). This CDR3 has 15 amino acids. CDR1 and CDR2 (germline): MNHNS, SASEGT. The V end lost 8 bases, the J end lost 4 bases, and 17 bases lay between the germline ends. The CDR3 reads CASGTGSLTTGELFF. CDR3 in DNA: TGTGCCAGCGGAACAGGGTCCCTCACCACCGGGGAGCTGTTTTTT.

The chain links TRBV28 to TRBJ2-2; D perhaps matches TRBD1 (6 bases). CDR1 is MDHEN, CDR2 SYDVKM, per germline. The CDR3 totals 20 residues. Trimming took off 5 bases at V and 0 bases at J, with 25 bases between the two ends. The CDR3 reads CASSTGFVQFGGSNTGELFF. The CDR3 bases are TGTGCCAGCAGTACTGGGTTTGTACAATTTGGGGGCTCGAACACCGGGGAGCTGTTTTTT.

The rearrangement joins TRBV28 to TRBJ1-2; maybe TRBD1 (6 bases). V was clipped by 6 bases and J by 4 bases, with 15 bases between them. CDR1 is MDHEN and CDR2 is SYDVKM in the germline V gene. The CDR3 is 14 residues long. CDR3 nucleotides: TGTGCCAGCAGACCTCACGGGACATCCTATGGCTACACCTTC. This gives the protein CASRPHGTSYGYTF.

V usage is TRBV27 and J usage is TRBJ1-5; D gene uncertain. Trimming left V 6 bases short and J 4 bases short, with 10 bases between. The CDR3 is 13 residues long. CDR1 MNHEY and CDR2 SMNVEV come from the germline V gene (reference sequence). CDR3 nucleotide sequence: TGTGCCAGCAGGAGGGTTAATAATCAGCCCCAGCATTTT. It yields the protein CASRRVNNQPQHF.